This T cell receptor beta chain originates from a study of control samples from healthy donors and cancer patients. Sequencing used immunoSEQ multiplex PCR; TCRdb keeps in-frame clones, though not all of them. Of around 20,000 clones listed, approximately 86% are singletons. The CDR3 runs 14 residues. Germline V gene data show CDR1 as SQVTM and CDR2 as ANQGSEA. Trimming took 2 bases from V and 4 from J; bases not matched to a gene: 8. This clone was found a few times. The chain carries TRBV29-1 and TRBJ2-7; TRBD1 aligns across 7 bases. The sequence was collected from a woman in her 70s with colorectal cancer. Material for sequencing was PBMCs. Written as DNA, the CDR3 is TGCAGCGTTGAAATTCGGGACAGAGGTTACGAGCAGTACTTC. This gives the protein CSVEIRDRGYEQYF.